The rows below give T cell receptor beta chains drawn from one sample of a study of early T cells in non-severe SARS-CoV-2 infection. TCRdb redid the calling of the 5' RACE reads with MiXCR, one entry per CDR3 protein. The sample consists of 55,000 to 75,000 distinct CDR3 sequences, 12% of them appearing once. The sample taken for sequencing was whole blood. These receptors were taken from an adult who was a healthcare worker with PCR-confirmed SARS-CoV-2 infection or an uninfected control (not recorded which). Each CDR3 is given with its conserved first and last residue. The D gene is left open where the match is weak. Size values are once, few and many counts, or a class for expanded clones, and some rows have none.

>TRBV9|NA|TRBJ2-7|TRBD2
TGTGCCAGCAGCGCAGGCCCCGCCGGGGGGTACGAGCAGTACTTC
CASSAGPAGGYEQYF
>TRBV7-2|NA|TRBJ2-2|NA
TGTGCCAGCAGTCCTGGGGACGGGGACACCGGGGAGCTGTTTTTT
CASSPGDGDTGELFF
>TRBV6-2/TRBV6-3|NA|TRBJ2-7|NA
TGTGCCAGCCTCCAAAGGACGGGGACCTACGAGCAGTACTTC
CASLQRTGTYEQYF
>TRBV10-3|many|TRBJ2-1|NA
TGTGCCATCAGTGACGGGGGACAACAATACAATGAGCAGTTCTTC
CAISDGGQQYNEQFF
>TRBV12-3/TRBV12-4|NA|TRBJ2-3|NA
TGTGCCAGCAGTTTGTCCCATACTCGGAGACTGGATACGCAGTATTTT
CASSLSHTRRLDTQYF
>TRBV29-1|NA|TRBJ2-6|NA
TGCAGCGTTGTGGGGTATTTGGCTGGGGCCAACGTCCTGACTTTC
CSVVGYLAGANVLTF
>TRBV7-9|many|TRBJ2-1|NA
TGTGCCAGCACCAGTCCAGGACCCTCCCTCTTATACAATGAGCAGTTCTTC
CASTSPGPSLLYNEQFF
>TRBV6-2/TRBV6-3|NA|TRBJ2-1|NA
TGTGCCAGCAGTTCAACTTTGGGTTTGGACAATGAGCAGTTCTTC
CASSSTLGLDNEQFF
>TRBV2|NA|TRBJ2-3|NA
TGTGCCAGCAATCCCGGGCCCACCCCCACAGATACGCAGTATTTT
CASNPGPTPTDTQYF
>TRBV20-1|few|TRBJ2-3|NA
TGCAGTGCCCCCGGGACCTCCGGAGATACGCAGTATTTT
CSAPGTSGDTQYF
>TRBV13|many|TRBJ1-1|NA
TGTGCCAGCAGTCCCACAAATACTGAAGCTTTCTTT
CASSPTNTEAFF
>TRBV20-1|many|TRBJ2-1|TRBD1
TGCAGTGCCACTCAGCCGGACAGGGGGAACAATGAGCAGTTCTTC
CSATQPDRGNNEQFF
>TRBV7-6|many|TRBJ1-2|NA
TGTGCCAGCAGCCCCCTGGAGGGGCCTACTACCTATGGCTACACCTTC
CASSPLEGPTTYGYTF
>TRBV7-2|many|TRBJ1-5|NA
TGTGCCAGCAGCTTAGCGCAGGGGAGGGCCAATCAGCCCCAGCATTTT
CASSLAQGRANQPQHF
>TRBV5-5|few|TRBJ1-5|NA
TGTGCCAGCAGCTTGGAGGGGCTGGGGCAGCCCCAGCATTTT
CASSLEGLGQPQHF
>TRBV18|NA|TRBJ1-1|NA
TGTGCCAGCTCACCCGGCTGGGAGGGTGTTACCGAGGACACTGAAGCTTTCTTT
CASSPGWEGVTEDTEAFF
>TRBV9|NA|TRBJ1-2|NA
TGTGCCAGCAGCGTAGAGGGAACAGGGAGAGGCTACACCTTC
CASSVEGTGRGYTF
>TRBV4-3|NA|TRBJ1-2|TRBD1
TGCGCCAGCAGCCAAGATGTGGGGACAGGGGGCGGCTACACCTTC
CASSQDVGTGGGYTF
>TRBV6-5|NA|TRBJ2-7|TRBD1
TGTGCCAGCAGCCACGGGACAGGGCAATACGAGCAGTACTTC
CASSHGTGQYEQYF
>TRBV6-2/TRBV6-3|few|TRBJ2-3|TRBD2
TGTGCCAGCAGGGCTCTCAAAGCGGGGCCTAGCACAGATACGCAGTATTTT
CASRALKAGPSTDTQYF
>TRBV7-9|many|TRBJ2-7|TRBD1
TGTGCCAGCAGCTTAACTACCGTCGGGACAGGGCCGCCACACGAGCAGTACTTC
CASSLTTVGTGPPHEQYF
>TRBV7-8|NA|TRBJ1-1|NA
TGTGCCAGCAGCTTAGTAGAGGGATCGCACACTGAAGCTTTCTTT
CASSLVEGSHTEAFF
>TRBV5-4|few|TRBJ2-7|NA
TGTGCCAGCAGCTTGGAGGCAGGATCCTACGAGCAGTACTTC
CASSLEAGSYEQYF
>TRBV20-1|NA|TRBJ2-7|NA
TGCAGTGCCACAAGCCTTCTCGAGCAGTACTTC
CSATSLLEQYF
>TRBV6-6|many|TRBJ2-3|TRBD1
TGTGCCAGCAGTTACCCGCTACAGGGGAGAGCGCAGTATTTT
CASSYPLQGRAQYF
>TRBV3-1|many|TRBJ2-3|NA
TGTGCCAGCAGCCAAAGAAGCACAGATACGCAGTATTTT
CASSQRSTDTQYF
>TRBV12-3/TRBV12-4|NA|TRBJ1-4|TRBD1
TGTGCCAGCAGTGAATTAGGACCCGGACAGGGTGATGAAAAACTGTTTTTT
CASSELGPGQGDEKLFF
>TRBV7-2|NA|TRBJ1-2|TRBD1
TGTGCCAGCAGCTCTCGACAGGGAGTCTATGGCTACACCTTC
CASSSRQGVYGYTF
>TRBV5-5|NA|TRBJ1-2|NA
TGTGCCAGCAGCTTTGATGCGAGGGAAGCCCGCTATGGCTACACCTTC
CASSFDAREARYGYTF
>TRBV2|NA|TRBJ2-7|NA
TGTGCCAGCACCCGTGGGGTCTACGAGCAGTACTTC
CASTRGVYEQYF
>TRBV2|few|TRBJ1-3|NA
TGTGCCAGCGAGGGTAGGAGAAACACCATATATTTT
CASEGRRNTIYF
>TRBV30|NA|TRBJ1-3|NA
TGTGCCTGGAGCCACGGGGCAGGGAGCACCATATATTTT
CAWSHGAGSTIYF
>TRBV6-5|many|TRBJ2-7|TRBD2
TGTGCCAGCAGTTACTCGCGGGGGATCTACGAGCAGTACTTC
CASSYSRGIYEQYF
>TRBV28|few|TRBJ1-5|NA
TGTGCCAGCAGTTTAATACAGGCCGGCAATCAGCCCCAGCATTTT
CASSLIQAGNQPQHF
>TRBV14|NA|TRBJ2-7|NA
TGTGCCAGCAGCCTAGAGGCACCCTCCTACGAGCAGTACTTC
CASSLEAPSYEQYF
>TRBV6-5|NA|TRBJ1-2|NA
TGTGCCAGCAGTTACTCGGACAACTATGGCTACACCTTC
CASSYSDNYGYTF
>TRBV20-1|many|TRBJ2-7|NA
TGCAGTGCTAGTTTGCCACAGGATCGCTACGAGCAGTACTTC
CSASLPQDRYEQYF
>TRBV3-1|NA|TRBJ1-1|TRBD1
TGTGCCAGCAGCCAAGAGGGGGACAGGGATGAAGCTTTCTTT
CASSQEGDRDEAFF
>TRBV6-5|many|TRBJ2-4|NA
TGTGCCAGCAGTTACGGGCAGGGCGCAAACATTCAGTACTTC
CASSYGQGANIQYF
>TRBV3-1|NA|TRBJ1-2|NA
TGTGCCAGCAGTCAAACTATCCGGCAGCCGTACACCTTC
CASSQTIRQPYTF
>TRBV19|few|TRBJ2-2|NA
TGTGCCAGTAGTCCGTCTATAATCACCGGGGAGCTGTTTTTT
CASSPSIITGELFF
>TRBV7-2|NA|TRBJ2-5|NA
TGTGCCAGCAGCTTGGGACCGTCCCCGCCAGAGACCCAGTACTTC
CASSLGPSPPETQYF
>TRBV5-4|NA|TRBJ2-1|TRBD2
TGTGCCAGCATCCCTAGCGGGGGGGTCTACAATGAGCAGTTCTTC
CASIPSGGVYNEQFF
>TRBV3-1|few|TRBJ2-3|NA
TGTGCCAGCAGCCAAGTGGAGGGCCCACCGGATACGCAGTATTTT
CASSQVEGPPDTQYF
>TRBV6-2/TRBV6-3|NA|TRBJ2-1|TRBD2
TGTGCCAGCAGTTACGTAGCGGGGGGACAGTTCTTC
CASSYVAGGQFF
>TRBV9|many|TRBJ1-4|TRBD1
TGTGCCAGCAGCGTAGGTCTACAGGGGACTAATGAAAAACTGTTTTTT
CASSVGLQGTNEKLFF
>TRBV20-1|many|TRBJ2-1|NA
TGCAGTGCTCCCCCGTCAGGAGTGGATGAGCAGTTCTTC
CSAPPSGVDEQFF
>TRBV12-3/TRBV12-4|NA|TRBJ1-2|NA
TGTGCCAGCAGTTTAAACAGGGCCTATGGCTACACCTTC
CASSLNRAYGYTF
>TRBV7-9|many|TRBJ2-7|NA
TGTGCCAGCAGCTACCCGGGGAGTCTCTACGAGCAGTACTTC
CASSYPGSLYEQYF
>TRBV20-1|NA|TRBJ2-1|TRBD2
TGCAGTGCACAACTAGCGGGGGTATCCTACAATGAGCAGTTCTTC
CSAQLAGVSYNEQFF
>TRBV7-9|many|TRBJ1-1|NA
TGTGCCAGCAGCTTACAACAGGGATTGGGTGAAGCTTTCTTT
CASSLQQGLGEAFF
>TRBV3-1|NA|TRBJ2-1|TRBD2
TGTGCCAGCAGCCATCTTACTAGCGGGGGACGCAATGAGCAGTTCTTC
CASSHLTSGGRNEQFF
>TRBV6-5|many|TRBJ1-2|NA
TGTGCCAGCAGTTACACTGCTGCCGGCTATGGCTACACCTTC
CASSYTAAGYGYTF
>TRBV13|few|TRBJ1-6|TRBD1
TGTGCCAGCAGCCCCCGGGACAGTTTAAGCTCCTATAATTCACCCCTCCACTTT
CASSPRDSLSSYNSPLHF
>TRBV19|many|TRBJ1-4|TRBD1
TGTGCCAGTAGAGATCTACAGGGGGCGGAAAAACTGTTTTTT
CASRDLQGAEKLFF
>TRBV13|many|TRBJ1-6|TRBD1
TGTGCCAGCAGCTTTTCCCAACCCAGGGGGTCCGGTAATTCACCCCTCCACTTT
CASSFSQPRGSGNSPLHF
>TRBV19|NA|TRBJ2-1|NA
TGTGCCAGTAGTCGGGGGGCAGGGAGTCCCTACAATGAGCAGTTCTTC
CASSRGAGSPYNEQFF
>TRBV6-6|NA|TRBJ1-2|NA
TGTGCCAGCGGGACGGGCTATGGCTACACCTTC
CASGTGYGYTF
>TRBV7-2|few|TRBJ1-2|NA
TGTGCCAGCAGCTTAGGGGAAGGCTATGGCTACACCTTC
CASSLGEGYGYTF